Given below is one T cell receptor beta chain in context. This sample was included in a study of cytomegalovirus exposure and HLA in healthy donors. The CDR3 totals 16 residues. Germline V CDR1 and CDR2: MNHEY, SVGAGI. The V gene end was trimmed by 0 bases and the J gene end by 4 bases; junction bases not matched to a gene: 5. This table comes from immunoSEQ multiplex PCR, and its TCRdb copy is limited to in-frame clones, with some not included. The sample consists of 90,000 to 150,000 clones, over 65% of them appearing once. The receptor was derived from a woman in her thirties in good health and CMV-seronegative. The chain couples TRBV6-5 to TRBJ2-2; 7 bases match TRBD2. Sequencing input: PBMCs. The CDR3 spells CASSYSGRAGTGELFF. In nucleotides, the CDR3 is TGTGCCAGCAGTTACTCAGGGAGGGCGGGCACCGGGGAGCTGTTTTTT.